This T cell receptor (beta chain) was identified in a study of CD8+CD57+ T cells in acquired aplastic anemia. Background on the study: Sorted CD4+ and CD8+ cells yielded DNA averaging around 3.2 ug. Mean read depth for CD4+ cells from healthy donors was 9.5 million to 13 million. Points from the study as a whole: About 30 shared CD8+ CDR3s appeared highly expressed within patients' immunodominant clones.

The germline V and J ends were trimmed by 4 bases and 3 bases, with 8 bases remaining between them. CDR1 is SGHRS and CDR2 is YFSETQ in the germline V gene. This CDR3 has 12 amino acids. TCR beta VDJ and CDR3 profiling used genomic DNA as template. TCRdb processed the reads anew with MiXCR; each CDR3 protein has one entry. The sample includes some 130,000 distinct CDR3 sequences, 41% of them seen just once. This clonotype has more than one count but fewer than ten. Its specificity is not known. With a much larger clone just one base away, this may be a read error. The chain recombines TRBV5-1 with TRBJ2-7; D remains ambiguous. This clonotype was sampled from a human donor in good health, serving as a control. Specimen: sorted CD4+, CD8+, or CD8+CD57+ T cells (not recorded which) from PBMCs. Here the CDR3 DNA reads TGCGCCAGCAGCCATGAACGCTACGAGCAGTACTTC. It codes for CASSHERYEQYF.